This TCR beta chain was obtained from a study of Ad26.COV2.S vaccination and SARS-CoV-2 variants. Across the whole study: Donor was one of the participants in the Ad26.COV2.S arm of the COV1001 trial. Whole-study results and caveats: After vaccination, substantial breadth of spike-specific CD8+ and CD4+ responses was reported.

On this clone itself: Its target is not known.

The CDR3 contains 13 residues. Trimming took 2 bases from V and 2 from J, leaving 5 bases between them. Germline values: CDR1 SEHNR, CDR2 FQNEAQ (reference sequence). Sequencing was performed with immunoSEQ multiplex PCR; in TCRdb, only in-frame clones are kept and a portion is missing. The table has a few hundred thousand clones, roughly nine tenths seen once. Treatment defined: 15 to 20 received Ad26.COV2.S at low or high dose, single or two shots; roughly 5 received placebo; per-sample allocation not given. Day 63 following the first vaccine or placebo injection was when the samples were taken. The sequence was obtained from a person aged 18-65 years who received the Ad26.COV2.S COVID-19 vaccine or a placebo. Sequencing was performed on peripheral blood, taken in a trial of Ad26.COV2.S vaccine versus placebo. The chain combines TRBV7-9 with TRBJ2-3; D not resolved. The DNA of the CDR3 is TGTGCCAGCAGCTTACAGCCCACAGATACGCAGTATTTT. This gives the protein CASSLQPTDTQYF. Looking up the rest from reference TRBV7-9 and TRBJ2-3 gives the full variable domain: DTGVSQNPRHKITKRGQNVTFRCDPISEHNRLYWYRQTLGQGPEFLTYFQNEAQLEKSRLLSDRFSAERPKGSFSTLEIQRTEQGDSAMYLCASSLQPTDTQYFGPGTRLTVL.